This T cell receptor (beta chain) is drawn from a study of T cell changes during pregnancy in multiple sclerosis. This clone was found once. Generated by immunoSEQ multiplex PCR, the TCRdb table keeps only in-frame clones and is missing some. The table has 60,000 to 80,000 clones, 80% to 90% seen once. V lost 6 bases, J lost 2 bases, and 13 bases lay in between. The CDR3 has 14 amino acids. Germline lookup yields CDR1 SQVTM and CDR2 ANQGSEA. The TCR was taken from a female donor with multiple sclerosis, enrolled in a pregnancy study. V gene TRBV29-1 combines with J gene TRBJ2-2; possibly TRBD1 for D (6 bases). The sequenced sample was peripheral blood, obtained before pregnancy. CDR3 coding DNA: TGCAGCGTCTTGGGGGCCCCAAACACCGGGGAGCTGTTTTTT. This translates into CSVLGAPNTGELFF.